This T cell receptor (beta chain) was profiled in a study of tumor-infiltrating lymphocytes in primary liver carcinoma. A constant-region primer primed TCR beta cDNA synthesis from about 530 ng of total RNA. ARM-PCR, slightly modified, supplied the TCR beta libraries through three nested multiplex PCR rounds. TCRdb called the multiplex PCR reads again in MiXCR, with one record for every CDR3 protein. The sample consists of approximately 100,000 distinct CDR3 sequences, approximately 70% of them appearing once. Between roughly 20 and 31 mg of unsorted bulk tissue served as the source from which RNA and DNA were co-extracted. The sequencing input was liver tumor tissue from sampling region 2. Subset described: tumor region T2, inferior pole. The receptor was isolated from a woman aged 55-70 years with primary liver carcinoma and hepatitis B virus infection.

DNA for the CDR3: TGTGCCTGTAGCTTAACCCACGGACATGGGTACAGGGGTGAGCAGTTCTTC. Encoded protein: CACSLTHGHGYRGEQFF. The chain combines TRBV11-2 with TRBJ2-1; TRBD1 agrees at 7 bases. The germline CDR1 and CDR2 sequences are SGHAT and FQNNGV. This CDR3 contains 17 residues. V lost 11 bases, J lost 9 bases, and 25 bases stayed unmatched.